What follows are 23 T cell receptor beta chains derived from one specimen sequenced in a study of shared clonotypes between healthy human individuals. Method: immunoSEQ multiplex PCR; TCRdb's copy keeps in-frame clones and lacks some. Among roughly 1 million clones listed, roughly 75% were seen once. Sample: memory CD4+ T cells sorted from blood. Documented subset: CD45RA-negative fraction. The receptors derive from a man aged 18 to 30 in good health.

This chain joins TRBV5-1 and TRBJ1-1; D not resolved. Germline CDR1 is SGHRS and CDR2 is YFSETQ. The ends were cut back, 0 bases at V and 7 bases at J, with 10 bases in the middle. This CDR3 is 13 amino acids long. This chain's CDR3 is CASSLVEGLEAFF. CDR3 DNA: TGCGCCAGCAGCTTGGTTGAAGGACTTGAAGCTTTCTTT. The full variable domain, completed using reference TRBV5-1 and TRBJ1-1, is KAGVTQTPRYLIKTRGQQVTLSCSPISGHRSVSWYQQTPGQGLQFLFEYFSETQRNKGNFPGRFSGRQFSNSRSEMNVSTLELGDSALYLCASSLVEGLEAFFGQGTRLTVV.

This clone was observed a few times. This chain connects TRBV19 to TRBJ2-1; 7 bases map to TRBD2. The CDR3 runs 14 residues. Unmatched junction bases numbered 10, after V lost 4 bases and J lost 10 bases. Germline CDR1 is LNHDA and CDR2 is SQIVND (reference sequence). DNA of the CDR3: TGTGCCAGTAGTAGTCAGGCGGGAGCAGCGGAGCAGTTCTTC. This codes for CASSSQAGAAEQFF.

The J gene is TRBJ2-7, the V gene TRBV30; a weak D match, TRBD1 (5 bases). The ends were cut back, 0 bases at V and 2 bases at J, with 23 bases in the middle. The CDR3 has 18 amino acids. Germline V gives CDR1 GTSNPN, CDR2 SVGIG (reference sequence). Here the CDR3 reads CAWSVIRPDTNSPYEQYF. The DNA of the CDR3 is TGTGCCTGGAGTGTGATCCGACCGGACACAAATTCTCCCTACGAGCAGTACTTC.

The CDR3 sequence: CASTQAARGYGYTF. For the CDR3, the DNA is TGTGCCAGCACCCAGGCGGCGCGCGGCTATGGCTACACCTTC. This chain links TRBV28 with TRBJ1-2; D is unresolved. Germline CDR1 MDHEN, CDR2 SYDVKM. The CDR3 sequence is 14 residues long. V lost 7 bases and J lost 4, with 16 bases in between.

This chain uses TRBV2 with TRBJ1-1; the D gene is possibly TRBD1 (6 bases). Germline lookup yields CDR1 SNHLY and CDR2 FYNNEI. The CDR3 runs 14 residues. Trimming shortened V by 6 bases and J by 5 bases, and 16 bases separated the two germline ends. The CDR3 DNA reads as TGTGCCAGCAGCGGGCAGGGGCGGACAACTGAAGCTTTCTTT. Its protein product is CASSGQGRTTEAFF.

This clone is a singleton in its sample. Other DNA sequences of this sample code for an identical CDR3. The rearrangement uses TRBV7-2 and TRBJ2-7; the match to TRBD1 covers 10 bases. This CDR3 region has 15 residues. V lost 1 base, J lost 2 bases, and 2 bases stayed unmatched. Germline V lookup: CDR1 SGHTA, CDR2 FQGNSA. The CDR3: CASSLGGTGAYEQYF. The CDR3 bases are TGTGCCAGCAGCTTAGGGGGGACAGGGGCCTACGAGCAGTACTTC. The full variable domain, with the rest looked up from reference TRBV7-2 and TRBJ2-7, is GAGVSQSPSNKVTEKGKDVELRCDPISGHTALYWYRQSLGQGLEFLIYFQGNSAPDKSGLPSDRFSAERTGGSVSTLTIQRTQQEDSAVYLCASSLGGTGAYEQYFGPGTRLTVT.

The V and J genes are TRBV13 and TRBJ2-7; the D is unclear. V was cut by 2 bases and J by 0 bases, with 11 bases left in between. From germline, CDR1 is PRHDT and CDR2 FYEKMQ (reference sequence). The CDR3 runs 15 residues. The CDR3 DNA sequence: TGTGCCAGCAGCTTAAGACGCGAGCACTCCTACGAGCAGTACTTC. Translated: CASSLRREHSYEQYF.

The V call is TRBV9, the J call TRBJ2-1; TRBD1 is a possible D gene (7 bases). This CDR3 is built from 17 residues. V lost 0 bases and J 5 bases, leaving 18 bases between the germline ends. Germline CDR1 reads SGDLS; CDR2 reads YYNGEE. The CDR3 sequence is CASSVAGEGGGHNEQFF. Written as DNA, the CDR3 is TGTGCCAGCAGCGTAGCGGGAGAAGGGGGCGGACACAATGAGCAGTTCTTC. The variable domain in full, completed from reference TRBV9 and TRBJ2-1, reads DSGVTQTPKHLITATGQRVTLRCSPRSGDLSVYWYQQSLDQGLQFLIQYYNGEERAKGNILERFSAQQFPDLHSELNLSSLELGDSALYFCASSVAGEGGGHNEQFFGPGTRLTVL.

In the case of this clone: This sample includes further DNA sequences coding for the same CDR3. This chain joins TRBV18 and TRBJ2-6, with D possibly being TRBD1 or TRBD2 (5 bases each). Germline CDR1 and CDR2: KGHSH and LQKENI. The CDR3 sequence is 15 residues long. The V gene lost 6 bases and the J gene lost 1 base, with 10 bases spanning the gap. CDR3 residues: CASSRDRSGANVLTF. In DNA form, the CDR3 reads TGTGCCAGCTCTCGGGACCGATCTGGGGCCAACGTCCTGACTTTC. Full variable domain (rest looked up from reference TRBV18 and TRBJ2-6): NAGVMQNPRHLVRRRGQEARLRCSPMKGHSHVYWYRQLPEEGLKFMVYLQKENIIDESGMPKERFSAEFPKEGPSILRIQQVVRGDSAAYFCASSRDRSGANVLTFGAGSRLTVL.

The V gene is TRBV7-6, the J gene TRBJ1-4; D is unresolved. Germline CDR1 is SGHVS and CDR2 is FNYEAQ. The CDR3 is made up of 14 amino acids. With 1 base removed from V and 4 bases from J, the gap between germline ends came to 7 bases. This CDR3 reads CASSLGQINEKLFF. The CDR3 bases are TGTGCCAGCAGCTTAGGGCAGATTAATGAAAAACTGTTTTTT.

The rearrangement uses TRBV5-4 and TRBJ2-5; 7 nucleotides match TRBD1. Germline trimming cut 4 bases from V and 7 bases from J; bases unmatched to any gene: 10. The CDR3 sequence is 14 residues long. The germline V gene encodes CDR1 SGHNT and CDR2 YYREEE (reference sequence). The CDR3 DNA sequence: TGTGCCAGCAGCCTCGACAGGGCGGTGGGGACCCAGTACTTC. This gives the protein CASSLDRAVGTQYF.

This clone turned up a few times. V and J are TRBV6-1 and TRBJ1-2, with D possibly matching TRBD1 (5 bases). Germline CDR1 MNHNS, CDR2 SASEGT. The CDR3 has 14 residues. The V end lost 4 bases, the J end lost 4 bases, and 13 bases lay between the germline ends. CDR3 nucleotide sequence: TGTGCCAGCAGTGTAAGCGACAGCCTCTATGGCTACACCTTC. This codes for CASSVSDSLYGYTF.

This chain connects TRBV9 to TRBJ1-3; D is unclear. With 0 bases removed from V and 3 bases from J, the gap between germline ends came to 7 bases. The CDR3 totals 14 residues. CDR1 and CDR2 (germline): SGDLS, YYNGEE. The CDR3 bases are TGTGCCAGCAGCGTAGGAGGGAATGGAAACACCATATATTTT. This codes for CASSVGGNGNTIYF.

The chain joins TRBV6-5 to TRBJ2-7, with a tentative D call TRBD2 (6 bases). The CDR3 is made up of 12 amino acids. V gave up 7 bases and J gave up 7 bases, with 14 bases separating them. The germline V gene encodes CDR1 MNHEY and CDR2 SVGAGI. The CDR3 here is CASTSPAGEQYF. The CDR3 region has the DNA TGTGCCAGCACCTCCCCTGCGGGAGAGCAGTACTTC.

This chain joins TRBV30 and TRBJ2-5; tentative D call: TRBD2 (5 bases). V was pared by 7 bases and J by 2 bases, with 8 bases between. This CDR3 is 11 amino acids long. Germline V lookup: CDR1 GTSNPN, CDR2 SVGIG (reference sequence). In DNA form, the CDR3 reads TGTGCCTTGGGCGGGCAAGAGACCCAGTACTTC. Translation: CALGGQETQYF.

This clone was detected once. The rearrangement links TRBV6-5 to TRBJ2-1; D perhaps matches TRBD2 (7 bases). The germline V gene encodes CDR1 MNHEY and CDR2 SVGAGI. V lost 6 bases and J 6 bases, leaving 15 bases between the germline ends. The CDR3 covers 14 residues. DNA for the CDR3: TGTGCCAGCAGACTAGATCGGGGGGCCAATGAGCAGTTCTTC. Protein product: CASRLDRGANEQFF.

The chain couples TRBV4-1 to TRBJ2-1; tentatively, D is TRBD2 (5 bases). Germline V gene sequence: CDR1 MGHRA, CDR2 YSYEKL. The CDR3 extends over 13 amino acids. Trimming pared 2 bases from V and 10 bases from J, leaving 12 bases between. The CDR3 loop reads CASSQWDRGEQFF. CDR3 in DNA: TGCGCCAGCAGCCAATGGGATAGAGGGGAGCAGTTCTTC.

The CDR3 loop is CASSRGVPIIYGYTF. The CDR3, as DNA: TGTGCCAGCAGCCGGGGGGTTCCGATTATCTATGGCTACACCTTC. The chain couples TRBV14 to TRBJ1-2; a weak D match, TRBD1 (5 bases). Germline CDR1 reads SGHDN; CDR2 reads FVKESK. The CDR3 has 15 amino acids. V shed 4 bases and J shed 4 bases, with 16 bases lying between them.

The chain employs TRBV9 and TRBJ2-7, with D possibly being TRBD1 (6 bases). Per germline, CDR1 SGDLS and CDR2 YYNGEE. Between the trimmed V and J ends, which lost 2 bases and 0 bases, there was a span of 18 bases. The CDR3 sequence is 17 residues long. CDR3 bases: TGTGCCAGCAGCGTTTCTCCGGGGACACATCGCTCCTACGAGCAGTACTTC. It codes for CASSVSPGTHRSYEQYF.

This clone was observed a handful of times. Here the CDR3 DNA reads TGTGCCTGGAGGGCATTTCTGAACACTGAAGCTTTCTTT. It codes for CAWRAFLNTEAFF. The chain has TRBV30 and TRBJ1-1; no reliable D call. Per the germline V gene, CDR1 is GTSNPN and CDR2 is SVGIG (reference sequence). The ends were cut back, 3 bases at V and 0 bases at J, with 8 bases in the middle. The CDR3 runs 13 residues.

The rearrangement joins TRBV5-1 to TRBJ1-3, with D perhaps TRBD1 (6 bases). This CDR3 contains 17 residues. Germline V gene lookup returns CDR1 SGHRS and CDR2 YFSETQ. The germline V and J ends were trimmed by 3 bases and 0 bases, with 16 bases remaining between them. The CDR3 spells CASSYTTGHLSGNTIYF. DNA of the CDR3: TGCGCCAGCAGCTACACGACGGGACACCTCTCTGGAAACACCATATATTTT.

The chain is built from TRBV14 and TRBJ2-7; D might be TRBD2 (6 bases). The ends were cut back, 1 base at V and 6 bases at J, with 10 bases in the middle. Per the germline V gene, CDR1 is SGHDN and CDR2 is FVKESK. This CDR3 contains 13 residues. The CDR3 DNA is TGTGCCAGCAGCCAAGCGGGAGTGGTCGAGCAGTACTTC. The encoded protein is CASSQAGVVEQYF.

V is TRBV6-6 and J is TRBJ2-3, with 7 bases fitting TRBD1. V dropped 10 bases and J dropped 1; count of bases not matched to a gene: 8. The CDR3 runs to 14 residues. CDR1 is MNHNY and CDR2 is SVGAGI in the germline V gene (reference sequence). This CDR3 is CATGGDLGTDTQYF. CDR3 nucleotides: TGTGCCACAGGGGGTGATTTGGGCACAGATACGCAGTATTTT.